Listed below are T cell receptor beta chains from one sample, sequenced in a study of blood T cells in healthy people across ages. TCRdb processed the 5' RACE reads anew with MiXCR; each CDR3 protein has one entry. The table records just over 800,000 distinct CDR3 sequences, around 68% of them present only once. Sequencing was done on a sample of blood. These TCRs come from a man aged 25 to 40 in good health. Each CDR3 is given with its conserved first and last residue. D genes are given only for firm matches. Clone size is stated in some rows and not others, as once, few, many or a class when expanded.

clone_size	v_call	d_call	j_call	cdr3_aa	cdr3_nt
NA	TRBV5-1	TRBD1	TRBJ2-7	CASSVKDREVYEQYF	TGCGCCAGCAGCGTTAAGGACAGGGAAGTGTACGAGCAGTACTTC
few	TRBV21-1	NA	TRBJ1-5	CASSKNGGVTGTSSNQPQHF	TGTGCCAGCAGCAAAAATGGGGGGGTTACCGGGACATCCAGCAATCAGCCCCAGCATTTT
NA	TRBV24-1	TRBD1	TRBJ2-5	CATSATGKKTQYF	TGTGCCACCAGTGCGACAGGGAAAAAGACCCAGTACTTC
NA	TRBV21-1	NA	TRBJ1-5	CASSKRRRGSQPQHF	TGTGCCAGCAGCAAACGACGAAGGGGGTCTCAGCCCCAGCATTTT
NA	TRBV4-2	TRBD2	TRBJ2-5	CASSQSGLAGPETQYF	TGTGCCAGCAGCCAATCTGGACTAGCGGGGCCCGAGACCCAGTACTTC
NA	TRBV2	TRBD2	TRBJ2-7	CASGGTSGGAYEQYF	TGTGCCAGCGGCGGGACTAGCGGGGGAGCCTACGAGCAGTACTTC
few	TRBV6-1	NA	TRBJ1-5	CASSRLGAPYSNQPQHF	TGTGCCAGCAGCAGGCTGGGGGCCCCCTATAGCAATCAGCCCCAGCATTTT
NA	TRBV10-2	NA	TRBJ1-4	CATESGKLFF	TGCGCCACTGAATCGGGGAAACTGTTTTTT
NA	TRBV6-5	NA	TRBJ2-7	CASSYSLAGHANSYNEQYF	TGTGCCAGCAGTTACTCACTGGCGGGGCATGCTAACTCCTACAATGAGCAGTACTTC
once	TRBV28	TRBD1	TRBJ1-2	CASMDTRGHTNYGYTF	TGTGCCAGCATGGACACCAGGGGGCACACTAACTATGGCTACACCTTC
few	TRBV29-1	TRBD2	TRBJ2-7	CSVRPSGSYEQYF	TGCAGCGTCCGCCCAAGCGGGAGCTACGAGCAGTACTTC
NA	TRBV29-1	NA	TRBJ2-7	CSVGGGAGYEQYF	TGCAGCGTGGGTGGGGGGGCTGGATACGAGCAGTACTTC
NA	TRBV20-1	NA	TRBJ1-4	CSATRANEKLFF	TGCAGTGCGACCCGAGCTAATGAAAAACTGTTTTTT
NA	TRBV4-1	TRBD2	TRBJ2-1	CASSQRLLAGGFNEQFF	TGCGCCAGCAGCCAACGGTTACTAGCGGGGGGTTTCAATGAGCAGTTCTTC
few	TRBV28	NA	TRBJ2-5	CASNTAQYGGETQYF	TGTGCCAGCAATACTGCGCAATACGGAGGCGAGACCCAGTACTTC
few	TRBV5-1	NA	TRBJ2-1	CASSLTDSFPSEQFF	TGCGCCAGCAGCTTGACGGACAGCTTCCCCAGTGAGCAGTTCTTC
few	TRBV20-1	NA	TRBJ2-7	CSARGGWDTTTFYEQYF	TGCAGTGCTAGAGGGGGTTGGGACACAACGACTTTCTACGAGCAGTACTTC
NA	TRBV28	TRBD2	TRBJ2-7	CASSRTGLAGVRAYEQYF	TGTGCCAGCAGTCGGACGGGACTAGCGGGGGTAAGGGCATACGAGCAGTACTTC
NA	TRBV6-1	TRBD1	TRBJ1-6	CASRETGVYNSPLHF	TGTGCCAGCAGGGAGACAGGGGTTTATAATTCACCCCTCCACTTT
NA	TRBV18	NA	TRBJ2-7	CASSPPGWQGYEQYF	TGTGCCAGCTCACCACCCGGGTGGCAGGGATACGAGCAGTACTTC